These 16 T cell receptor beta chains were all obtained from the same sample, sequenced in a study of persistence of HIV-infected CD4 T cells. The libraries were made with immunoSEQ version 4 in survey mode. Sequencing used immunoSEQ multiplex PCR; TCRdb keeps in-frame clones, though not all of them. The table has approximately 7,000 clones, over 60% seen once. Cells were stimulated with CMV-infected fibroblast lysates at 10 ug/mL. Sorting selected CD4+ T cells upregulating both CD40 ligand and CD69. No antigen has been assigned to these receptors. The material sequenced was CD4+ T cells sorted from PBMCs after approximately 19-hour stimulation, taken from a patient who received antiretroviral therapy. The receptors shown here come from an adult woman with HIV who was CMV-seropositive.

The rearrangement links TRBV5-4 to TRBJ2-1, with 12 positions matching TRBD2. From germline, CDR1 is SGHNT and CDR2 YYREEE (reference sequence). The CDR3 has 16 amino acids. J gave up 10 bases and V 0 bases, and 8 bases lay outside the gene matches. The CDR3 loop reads CASSLAGLAGSKEQFF. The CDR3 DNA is TGTGCCAGCAGCTTGGCCGGACTAGCGGGAAGTAAGGAGCAGTTCTTC.

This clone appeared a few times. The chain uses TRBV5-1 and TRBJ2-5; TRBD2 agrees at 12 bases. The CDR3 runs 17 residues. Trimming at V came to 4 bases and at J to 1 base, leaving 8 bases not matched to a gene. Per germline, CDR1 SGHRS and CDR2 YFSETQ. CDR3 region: CASSTGLAGTSQETQYF. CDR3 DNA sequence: TGCGCCAGCAGCACCGGACTAGCGGGGACGTCCCAAGAGACCCAGTACTTC.

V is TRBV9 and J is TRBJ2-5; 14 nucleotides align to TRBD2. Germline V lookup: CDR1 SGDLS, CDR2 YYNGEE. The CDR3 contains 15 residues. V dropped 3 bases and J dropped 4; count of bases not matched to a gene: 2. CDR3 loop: CASSGTSGRIETQYF. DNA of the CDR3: TGTGCCAGCAGCGGGACTAGCGGGAGGATAGAGACCCAGTACTTC.

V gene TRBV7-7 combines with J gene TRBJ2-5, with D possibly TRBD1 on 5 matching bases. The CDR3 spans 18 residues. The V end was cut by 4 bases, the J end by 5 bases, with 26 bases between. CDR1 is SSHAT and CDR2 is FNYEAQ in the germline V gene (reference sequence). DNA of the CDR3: TGTGCCAGCAGCTCACTCCTATACGTTTCAGGGTTGCCGGAGACCCAGTACTTC. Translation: CASSSLLYVSGLPETQYF.

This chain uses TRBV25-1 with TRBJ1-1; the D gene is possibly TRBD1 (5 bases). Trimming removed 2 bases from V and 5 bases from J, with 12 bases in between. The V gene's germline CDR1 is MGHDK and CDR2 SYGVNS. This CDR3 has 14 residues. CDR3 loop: CASSEKRSGTEAFF. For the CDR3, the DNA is TGTGCCAGCAGTGAAAAAAGGTCAGGGACTGAAGCTTTCTTT.

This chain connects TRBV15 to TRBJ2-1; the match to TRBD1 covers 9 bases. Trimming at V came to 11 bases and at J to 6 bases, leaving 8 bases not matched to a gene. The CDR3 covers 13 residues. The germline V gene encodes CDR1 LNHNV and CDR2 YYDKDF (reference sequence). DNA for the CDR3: TGTGCCTCCCAACAGGGGGCCGGCAATGAGCAGTTCTTC. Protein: CASQQGAGNEQFF.

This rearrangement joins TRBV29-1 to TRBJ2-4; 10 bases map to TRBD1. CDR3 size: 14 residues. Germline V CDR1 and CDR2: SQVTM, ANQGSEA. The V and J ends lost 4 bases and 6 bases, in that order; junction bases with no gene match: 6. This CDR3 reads CSVGTGTGVNIQYF. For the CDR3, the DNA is TGCAGCGTTGGCACCGGGACAGGGGTAAACATTCAGTACTTC.

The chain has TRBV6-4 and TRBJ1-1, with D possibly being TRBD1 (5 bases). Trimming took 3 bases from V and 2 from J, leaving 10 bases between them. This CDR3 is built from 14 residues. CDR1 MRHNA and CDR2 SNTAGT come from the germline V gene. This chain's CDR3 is CASSEGPSNTEAFF. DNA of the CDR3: TGTGCCAGCAGTGAGGGGCCATCTAACACTGAAGCTTTCTTT.

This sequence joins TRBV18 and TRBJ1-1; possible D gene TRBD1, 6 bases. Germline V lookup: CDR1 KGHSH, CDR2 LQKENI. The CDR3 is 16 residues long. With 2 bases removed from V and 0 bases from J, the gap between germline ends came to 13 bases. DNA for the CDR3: TGTGCCAGCTCACCAGGACAGATCAAATTGAACACTGAAGCTTTCTTT. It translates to CASSPGQIKLNTEAFF.

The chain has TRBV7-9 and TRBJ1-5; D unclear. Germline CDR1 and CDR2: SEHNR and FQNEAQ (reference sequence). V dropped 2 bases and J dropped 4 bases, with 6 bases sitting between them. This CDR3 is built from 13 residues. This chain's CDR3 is CASSLSGNQPQHF. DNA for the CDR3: TGTGCCAGCAGCTTAAGCGGGAATCAGCCCCAGCATTTT.

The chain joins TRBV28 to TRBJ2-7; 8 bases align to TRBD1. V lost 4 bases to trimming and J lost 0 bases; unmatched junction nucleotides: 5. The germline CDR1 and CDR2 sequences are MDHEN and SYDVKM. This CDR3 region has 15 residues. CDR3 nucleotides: TGTGCCAGCAGTTCAGGGGACAGGAGCTCCTACGAGCAGTACTTC. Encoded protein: CASSSGDRSSYEQYF.

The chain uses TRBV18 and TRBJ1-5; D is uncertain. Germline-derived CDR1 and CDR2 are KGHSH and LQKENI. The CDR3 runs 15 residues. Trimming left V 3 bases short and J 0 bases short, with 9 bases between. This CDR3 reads CASSPTEISNQPQHF. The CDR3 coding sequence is TGTGCCAGCTCACCTACAGAAATTAGCAATCAGCCCCAGCATTTT.

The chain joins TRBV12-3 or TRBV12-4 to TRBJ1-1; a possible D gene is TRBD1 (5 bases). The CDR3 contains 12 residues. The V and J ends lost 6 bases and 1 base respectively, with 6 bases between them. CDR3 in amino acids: CASSRENTEAFF. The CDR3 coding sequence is TGTGCCAGCAGCAGGGAGAACACTGAAGCTTTCTTT.

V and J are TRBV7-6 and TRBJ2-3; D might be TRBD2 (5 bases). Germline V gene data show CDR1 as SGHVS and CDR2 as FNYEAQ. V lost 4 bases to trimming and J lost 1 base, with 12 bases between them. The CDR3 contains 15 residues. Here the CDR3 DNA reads TGTGCCAGCAGCTCGAGGGCTAGGGGCACAGATACGCAGTATTTT. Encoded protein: CASSSRARGTDTQYF.

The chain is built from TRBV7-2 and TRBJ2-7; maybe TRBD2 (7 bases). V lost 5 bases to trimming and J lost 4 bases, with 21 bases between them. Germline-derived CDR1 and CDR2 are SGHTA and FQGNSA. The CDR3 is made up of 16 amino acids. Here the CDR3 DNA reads TGTGCCAGCAGCCCCCGAGGGGGGGGACGAACTTACGAGCAGTACTTC. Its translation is CASSPRGGGRTYEQYF.

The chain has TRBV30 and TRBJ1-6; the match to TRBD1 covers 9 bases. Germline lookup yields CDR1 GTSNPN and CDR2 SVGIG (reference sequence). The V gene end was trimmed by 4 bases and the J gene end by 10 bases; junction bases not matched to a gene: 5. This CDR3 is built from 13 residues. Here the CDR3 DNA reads TGTGCCTGGAAGGGACAGGGTTTCTCACCCCTCCACTTT. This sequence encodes CAWKGQGFSPLHF.